This T cell receptor beta chain appears in the sequencing data of a study of regulatory T cells in long-lasting Graves disease. Trimming stripped 0 bases from V and 5 bases from J, with 11 bases between. CDR1 is SGDLS, CDR2 YYNGEE, per germline. This CDR3 comprises 14 residues. The study's findings and limits: There were preferences for TRBV28, TRBJ1-2 and TRBJ2-5 in persistent disease. Among the persistent patients, 2,500 to 3,000 public clonotypes were shared, more than the 850 to 1,000 shared among new patients.

The time point: persistent/refractory GD, antithyroid drugs over 5 years with positive TRAb. Researchers made the TCR library from RNA that was extracted from PBMCs. Comment on this clonotype: Its cognate antigen is unknown.

In building TCR beta libraries, iRepertoire HTBI primers were used together with Arm-PCR of CDR3 regions. TCRdb called the multiplex PCR reads again in MiXCR, with one record for every CDR3 protein. Of around 430,000 distinct CDR3 sequences in the sample, under 25% were seen once. Sample: peripheral blood mononuclear cells (PBMCs), taken when the disease was refractory, from a patient treated with antithyroid drugs. The TCR sequence derives from a female donor with Graves disease. This sequence joins TRBV9 and TRBJ1-2; D may be TRBD1 (5 bases). The DNA of the CDR3 is TGTGCCAGCAGCGTAGACCAGGGATTGTATGGCTACACCTTC. Encoded protein: CASSVDQGLYGYTF.